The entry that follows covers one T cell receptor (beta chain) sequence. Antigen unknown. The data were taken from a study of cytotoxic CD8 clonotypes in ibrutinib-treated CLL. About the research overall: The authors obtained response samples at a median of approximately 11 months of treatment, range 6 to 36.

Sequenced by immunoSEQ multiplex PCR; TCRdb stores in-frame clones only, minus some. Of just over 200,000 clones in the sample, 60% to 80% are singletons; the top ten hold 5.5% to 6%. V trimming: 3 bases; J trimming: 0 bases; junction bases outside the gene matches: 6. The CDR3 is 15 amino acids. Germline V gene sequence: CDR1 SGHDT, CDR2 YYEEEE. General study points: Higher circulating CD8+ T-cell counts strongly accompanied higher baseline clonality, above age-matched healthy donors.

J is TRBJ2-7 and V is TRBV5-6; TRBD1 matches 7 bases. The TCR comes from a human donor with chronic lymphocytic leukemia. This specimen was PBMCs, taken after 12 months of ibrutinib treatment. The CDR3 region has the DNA TGTGCCAGCAGCTCCGACAGGGCGAGCTCCTACGAGCAGTACTTC. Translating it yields CASSSDRASSYEQYF. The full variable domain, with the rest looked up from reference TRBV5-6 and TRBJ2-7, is DAGVTQSPTHLIKTRGQQVTLRCSPKSGHDTVSWYQQALGQGPQFIFQYYEEEERQRGNFPDRFSGHQFPNYSSELNVNALLLGDSALYLCASSSDRASSYEQYFGPGTRLTVT.